Included here is one T cell receptor (beta chain) sequence, with context. The CDR3 is 12 residues long. Trimming took off 2 bases at V and 5 bases at J, with 6 bases between the two ends. The germline CDR1 and CDR2 sequences are MNHEY and SMNVEV (reference sequence). The data are from a study of technical replicates of blood from four donors. The repertoire was sequenced with immunoSEQ multiplex PCR; TCRdb's copy has only in-frame clones and lacks some. The table includes tens of thousands of clones, roughly 90% detected once. The V and J genes are TRBV27 and TRBJ1-1, with D perhaps matching TRBD1 (5 bases). The TCR comes from a human donor in good health. Material for sequencing was T cells isolated from PBMCs. This CDR3 is CASSLRGTEAFF. For the CDR3, the DNA is TGTGCCAGCAGTTTACGGGGGACTGAAGCTTTCTTT.